Described below is a single T cell receptor beta chain sequence and its context. Followed over time, Seattle patients had been enrolled while infection was active. The protocol was immunoSEQ multiplex PCR, while the TCRdb copy is restricted to in-frame clones and leaves out a portion. The sample shows roughly 290,000 clones, 65% to 85% of them seen only once. Germline V lookup: CDR1 MNHEY, CDR2 SVGAGI. V lost 2 bases, J lost 5 bases, and 13 bases lay in between. This CDR3 comprises 16 residues. This entry comes from a study of blood T cell repertoires in COVID-19. In the study overall: There were acute and convalescent COVID-19 samples, and they came from the United States, Italy and Spain. The analysed material was cDNA or gDNA that came from T cells, B-cell-depleted T cells, or PBMCs.

The source is a person between 65 and 79 years old with COVID-19, enrolled during active disease. The chain links TRBV6-5 to TRBJ1-6, with no clear D. The sample comprised peripheral blood. The CDR3 is CASSYPVGQDNSPLHF. The CDR3 nucleotides are TGTGCCAGCAGTTACCCGGTGGGTCAGGATAATTCACCCCTCCACTTT.